This T cell receptor (beta chain) is from a study of Tregs in tolerant kidney transplant recipients. The protocol was immunoSEQ multiplex PCR, while the TCRdb copy is restricted to in-frame clones and leaves out a portion. This sample carries 75,000 to 100,000 clones, approximately 92% of them seen once, and the ten largest clones take roughly 5%. Study observations and caveats: Expanding Tregs on activated donor B cells appeared to best identify donor-specific TCRbeta clones.

As concerns this clone: Its antigen is as yet unknown.

The J segment lost 0 bases and the V segment lost 4 bases, leaving 3 bases of the junction unmatched. This CDR3 spans 16 amino acids. Germline CDR1 and CDR2: MNHEY and SMNVEV (reference sequence). The sequenced sample consisted of CD8+ T cells from blood. This chain links TRBV27 with TRBJ2-1; 10 bases align to TRBD2. The TCR was taken from a human donor in good health. The CDR3 DNA is TGTGCCAGCAGTTATAGCGGGAGGTCCTCCTACAATGAGCAGTTCTTC. This sequence encodes CASSYSGRSSYNEQFF.